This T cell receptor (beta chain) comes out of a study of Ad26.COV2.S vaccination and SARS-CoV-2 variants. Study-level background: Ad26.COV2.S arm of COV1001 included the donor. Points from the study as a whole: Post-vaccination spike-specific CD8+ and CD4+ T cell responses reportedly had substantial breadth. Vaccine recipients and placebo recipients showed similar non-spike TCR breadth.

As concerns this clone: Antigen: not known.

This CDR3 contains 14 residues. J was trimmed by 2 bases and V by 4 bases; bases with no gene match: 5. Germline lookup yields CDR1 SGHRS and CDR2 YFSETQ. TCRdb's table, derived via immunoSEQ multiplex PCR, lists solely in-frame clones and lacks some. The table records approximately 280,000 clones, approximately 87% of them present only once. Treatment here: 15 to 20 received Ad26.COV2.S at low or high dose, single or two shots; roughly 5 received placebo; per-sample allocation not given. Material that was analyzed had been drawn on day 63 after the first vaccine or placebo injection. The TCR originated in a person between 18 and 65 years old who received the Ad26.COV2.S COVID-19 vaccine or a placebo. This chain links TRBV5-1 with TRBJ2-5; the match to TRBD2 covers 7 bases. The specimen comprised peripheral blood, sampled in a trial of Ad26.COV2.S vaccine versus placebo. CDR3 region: CASSEAGRQETQYF. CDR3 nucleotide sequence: TGCGCCAGCAGCGAAGCGGGGAGACAAGAGACCCAGTACTTC.